The source of this T cell receptor (beta chain) is a study of T cells in localized non-small cell lung cancer (TCRdb year 2020). In terms of the full investigation: The study examined T cell repertoires in approximately 240 patients with early-stage NSCLC and compared tumors with uninvolved tumor-adjacent lungs. NSCLC patients had a mean age of roughly 64 years, and around 140 were male and 85 to 110 female. The cohort was made up of around 240 treatment-naive NSCLC patients whose localized lung tumors had been resected.

Turning to this clone: Its specific antigen is unknown. The record has no base qualities; no much larger clone is one base away.

TCR beta CDR3 regions were sequenced from DNA using the immunoSEQ Assay. On the authors' methods: To compute T cell density, TCR beta template counts were normalized to usable DNA, which was estimated by amplifying housekeeping genes. Using the preseqR package, richness was estimated by extrapolating to 120,000 templates for tissue samples and 400,000 templates for PBMC samples. Clonality was defined as one minus Pielou's evenness. Tissue-enriched TCRs were identified by differential abundance testing using productive amino-acid clonotypes, minimum total count 5 and alpha 0.1. The Jaccard Index and the Morisita Overlap Index were used to quantify repertoire overlap between compartments. GLIPH clustered TCR beta CDR3s with public tetramer-defined viral CDR3s; viral motifs required at least three viral sequences plus V-gene enrichment. The immuneACCESS repertoire file appears here via TCRdb, limited to in-frame rearrangements. These files lack a portion of the clones; in checked studies, under half of the deficit traces to unresolved V genes, and the cause of the others is not known. V and J calls and clone size are as listed in that table; D and trimming were resolved from the DNA. The sample contains tens of thousands of clones, 78% of them found a single time. The ten largest clones take up about 35% of the sample.

Here V drops 3 bases and J drops 8 bases, and the junction holds 9 bases not matched to any gene. The CDR1 and CDR2 encoded by the germline V gene are SGHAT and FQNNGV. The CDR3 goes from the cysteine to the phenylalanine over 15 residues. The sequence is cut down to CDR3 DNA, 45 bases in frame from base 1. At diagnosis, peripheral blood, uninvolved tumor-adjacent lung and tumor were collected and stored as a combination of fresh-frozen and FFPE material. For TCR repertoire profiling, the blood samples were analyzed as peripheral blood mononuclear cells. Results the study describes overall, beyond this receptor: Because multi-region tumor sequencing was not done, intratumor heterogeneity could not be ruled out. Higher T cell density in blood was associated with longer overall survival, whereas higher clonality in adjacent lung was associated with shorter survival. The highest T cell clonality was observed in uninvolved tumor-adjacent lung, where clonality exceeded that of tumor, suggesting that antigenic responses were more focused in uninvolved tumor-adjacent lung. Because the study design was exploratory, TCR variables were selected using unadjusted p-values without false-discovery rate correction. A median of around 62 of the top 100 tumor clones turned up in the paired uninvolved adjacent lung, and 25 to 30 of those clones also ranked among the top 100 of that same adjacent lung.

Here the sequenced sample was peripheral blood, taken before any cancer treatment. The clonotype originates from a male donor at least 60 years old with stage II squamous cell lung carcinoma. The chain is assembled from TRBV11-2 and TRBJ1-2, and TRBD1 aligns with 10 junction nucleotides. The DNA is as follows: TGTGCCAGCAGCTTCCCAGGGACAGGGGCTGGGGGCTACACCTTC. Its coded protein is CASSFPGTGAGGYTF. Beyond the CDR3, the reference TRBV11-2 and TRBJ1-2 genes provide the residues; the full variable domain reads: EAGVAQSPRYKIIEKRQSVAFWCNPISGHATLYWYQQILGQGPKLLIQFQNNGVVDDSQLPKDRFSAERLKGVDSTLKIQPAKLEDSAVYLCASSFPGTGAGGYTFGSGTRLTVV.